This entry features one T cell receptor beta chain sequence. Germline is not matched at one junction end, which may reflect a read error. The CDR3 contains 13 residues. From germline, CDR1 is SGHTA and CDR2 FQGTGA. This specimen comes from a study of T cells in Graves' hyperthyroidism and ophthalmopathy. Researchers amplified the TCR beta CDR3 regions from RNA transcripts. HTBI primers were employed in a first-round RT-PCR of the TCR CDR3. TCRdb recomputed calls from the multiplex PCR reads with MiXCR, one row per CDR3 protein. The repertoire holds over 500,000 distinct CDR3 sequences, roughly 45% seen once, with around two fifths in the top ten.

V usage is TRBV7-3 and J usage is TRBJ1-2; the D gene is possibly TRBD1 (5 bases). The receptor was derived from an adult woman with Graves' disease, either hyperthyroidism or ophthalmopathy (not recorded which). The sample comprised peripheral blood or thyroid tissue (not recorded which). The DNA of the CDR3 is TGTGCCAGCAGCCCGGGACCTAAATATGGCTACACCTTC. Residues: CASSPGPKYGYTF.